The sequence of this T cell receptor beta chain was determined in a study of T cell changes during pregnancy in multiple sclerosis. Measured with immunoSEQ multiplex PCR; TCRdb has only the in-frame clones, and not every one. The sample carries roughly 34,000 clones, approximately 91% recorded once. Germline-derived CDR1 and CDR2 are SGHDT and YYEEEE. The CDR3 contains 16 residues. Unmatched junction bases numbered 13, after V lost 4 bases and J lost 5 bases. The clonotype was recovered from a female donor in good health, enrolled as a control in a pregnancy study. This rearrangement joins TRBV5-6 to TRBJ1-1; 8 positions match TRBD1. The sequencing here drew on peripheral blood, taken in the second trimester of pregnancy. The DNA of the CDR3 is TGTGCCAGCAGCCCATTCCCGACAGGGGTGGTGACTGAAGCTTTCTTT. It encodes CASSPFPTGVVTEAFF.